This TCR beta chain was observed in a study of shared T cell receptors in the human thymus. Produced via immunoSEQ multiplex PCR; TCRdb's table is partial and in-frame only. The table includes 450,000 to 650,000 clones, 75% to 80% detected once. Separately, the same data were catalogued under a study of human thymus T cells. That paper adds: Corrective cardiac operations yielded the resected thymus tissue. Use of V and J genes seemed skewed within the thymic and blood repertoires.

Source material: thymocytes. This sequence was found in a boy in the first two years of life with a congenital heart defect.

CDR3 DNA sequence: TGTGCCAGCAGTGAATCGTCAGGGCCTCGCTCTGGAAACACCATATATTTT. Translating gives CASSESSGPRSGNTIYF. The chain couples TRBV25-1 to TRBJ1-3, with D tentatively TRBD1 (5 bases). The germline CDR1 and CDR2 sequences are MGHDK and SYGVNS. Between the trimmed V and J ends, which lost 1 base and 0 bases, there was a span of 13 bases. The CDR3 contains 17 residues.